Listed here are 29 T cell receptor beta chains from one sample, sequenced in a study of blood T cell repertoires in COVID-19. Sequenced by immunoSEQ multiplex PCR; TCRdb stores in-frame clones only, minus some. The sample lists over 250,000 clones, about 89% occurring once. Sequencing was done on a sample of peripheral blood. All receptors derive from a woman aged 55-69 years with acute or convalescent COVID-19.

This chain links TRBV9 with TRBJ1-3; D may be TRBD1 (6 bases). This CDR3 comprises 16 residues. V was pared by 2 bases and J by 0 bases, with 12 bases between. Germline V lookup: CDR1 SGDLS, CDR2 YYNGEE. CDR3 sequence: CASSVRRTASGNTIYF. The CDR3 DNA reads TGTGCCAGCAGCGTCAGAAGGACAGCCTCTGGAAACACCATATATTTT.

This clone was picked up many times. The gene calls are TRBV19 and TRBJ1-1; TRBD1 agrees at 9 bases. The CDR3 consists of 14 residues. The germline V gene has CDR1 LNHDA and CDR2 SQIVND (reference sequence). Germline trimming cut 7 bases from V and 0 bases from J; bases unmatched to any gene: 3. In nucleotides, the CDR3 is TGTGCCAGTACACGGACAGGGGTGAACACTGAAGCTTTCTTT. It yields the protein CASTRTGVNTEAFF.

The chain couples TRBV5-6 to TRBJ1-6; tentatively, D is TRBD1 (6 bases). CDR3 length: 15 residues. Germline CDR1 reads SGHDT; CDR2 reads YYEEEE. The V end was cut by 4 bases, the J end by 10 bases, with 18 bases between. CDR3 residues: CASSGPGGGYSPLHF. CDR3 DNA: TGTGCCAGCAGCGGCCCGGGAGGGGGTTACTCACCCCTCCACTTT.

The chain combines TRBV28 with TRBJ2-7; TRBD2 matches at 8 bases. This CDR3 comprises 15 residues. After removal of 6 bases from V and 3 bases from J, the junction contained 10 bases not matched to a gene. Germline V CDR1 and CDR2: MDHEN, SYDVKM. The CDR3 DNA sequence: TGTGCCAGCAGGAGCGGGAGAGGGACGGTCTACGAGCAGTACTTC. Translation: CASRSGRGTVYEQYF.

The genes are TRBV5-4 and TRBJ2-1, with a tentative D call TRBD2 (5 bases). Trimming removed 2 bases at V and 6 bases at J, with 21 bases between. Germline CDR1 SGHNT, CDR2 YYREEE (reference sequence). The CDR3 spans 17 residues. DNA for the CDR3: TGTGCCAGCAGCTTACGTCTAGGCGCGGGTGGCGCCAATGAGCAGTTCTTC. Translating gives CASSLRLGAGGANEQFF.

This chain uses TRBV28 with TRBJ2-2, with 11 bases identical to TRBD2. The V gene's germline CDR1 is MDHEN and CDR2 SYDVKM. This CDR3 contains 19 residues. J was trimmed by 2 bases and V by 1 base; bases with no gene match: 9. The CDR3 here is CASSLSLYSGGENTGELFF. CDR3 nucleotide sequence: TGTGCCAGCAGTTTATCTCTGTATAGCGGGGGGGAAAACACCGGGGAGCTGTTTTTT.

The chain carries TRBV3-1 (or the pseudogene TRBV3-2) and TRBJ1-3; TRBD1 agrees at 9 bases. CDR1 is LGHDT, CDR2 YNNKEL, per germline (reference sequence). V shed 6 bases, J shed 4 bases, and the junction held 7 bases outside the gene matches. The CDR3 is 15 residues long. The CDR3 reads CASREAGTGGNTIYF. CDR3 nucleotide sequence: TGTGCCAGCAGGGAAGCCGGGACAGGGGGAAACACCATATATTTT.

This CDR3 reads CASRGAGDSNQPQHF. The CDR3 DNA is TGTGCCAGTAGAGGGGCAGGCGATAGCAATCAGCCCCAGCATTTT. This chain uses TRBV19 with TRBJ1-5; D is perhaps TRBD1 (5 bases). V was shortened by 6 bases and J by 0 bases, with 12 bases between the two germline ends. The CDR3 consists of 15 residues. Germline CDR1 is LNHDA and CDR2 is SQIVND (reference sequence).

The chain joins TRBV7-3 to TRBJ2-2; D is undetermined. The CDR3 has 16 residues. The V gene lost 1 base and the J gene lost 0 bases, with 9 bases spanning the gap. The germline V gene encodes CDR1 SGHTA and CDR2 FQGTGA. The DNA for the CDR3 is TGTGCCAGCAGCTTAAACGGCGGCTCGAACACCGGGGAGCTGTTTTTT. Translation gives CASSLNGGSNTGELFF.

This chain uses TRBV2 with TRBJ2-3; 10 bases fit TRBD2. CDR3 length: 13 amino acids. The V and J ends lost 10 bases and 6 bases, in that order; junction bases with no gene match: 7. Germline V gene sequence: CDR1 SNHLY, CDR2 FYNNEI. Here the CDR3 DNA reads TGTGCCACCCCGGGACTAGCGACGGATACGCAGTATTTT. It codes for CATPGLATDTQYF. Full variable domain (outside the CDR3, taken from reference TRBV2 and TRBJ2-3): EPEVTQTPSHQVTQMGQEVILRCVPISNHLYFYWYRQILGQKVEFLVSFYNNEISEKSEIFDDQFSVERPDGSNFTLKIRSTKLEDSAMYFCATPGLATDTQYFGPGTRLTVL.

The V gene is TRBV20-1, the J gene TRBJ1-2; 7 positions match TRBD1. CDR1 and CDR2 from the germline V gene are DFQATT and SNEGSKA (reference sequence). The CDR3 runs to 11 residues. With 5 bases clipped from V and 4 bases from J, the junction kept 1 base outside the gene matches. DNA for the CDR3: TGCAGTGCTGGGACAGTCTATGGCTACACCTTC. Encoded protein: CSAGTVYGYTF.

The chain recombines TRBV5-1 with TRBJ1-2, with 8 bases that match TRBD1. V lost 0 bases and J lost 7; bases outside the gene matches: 14. Germline loops: CDR1 SGHRS, CDR2 YFSETQ. This CDR3 is 17 amino acids long. The CDR3 bases are TGCGCCAGCAGCTTGGGGGTCGTGGGACAGGCCCATCCTGGCTACACCTTC. This codes for CASSLGVVGQAHPGYTF.

The chain combines TRBV12-1 with TRBJ1-2; TRBD1, the table's D call, was not compared with the DNA. TRBV12-1 is shown as a pseudogene. The CDR3 runs to 14 residues. CDR3 nucleotides: TGTGCCAGCAGCCCACGGTGGGGGCGCCGGGGCTACACCTTC. Translation: CASSPRWGRRGYTF.

The chain couples TRBV7-9 to TRBJ1-5, with a possible D match to TRBD1 (5 bases). This CDR3 is built from 13 residues. Trimming stripped 3 bases from V and 5 bases from J, with 8 bases between. Germline V gene lookup returns CDR1 SEHNR and CDR2 FQNEAQ (reference sequence). The CDR3 DNA is TGTGCCAGCAGCTTGGGGGGAGATCAGCCCCAGCATTTT. This gives the protein CASSLGGDQPQHF.

This clone came up a few times. The chain employs TRBV27 and TRBJ1-5; possibly TRBD1 for D (5 bases). The germline CDR1 and CDR2 sequences are MNHEY and SMNVEV (reference sequence). The CDR3 runs 13 residues. V shed 7 bases and J shed 6 bases, with 13 bases lying between them. DNA for the CDR3: TGTGCCAGCACTCAGGGTCTCGTTCAGCCCCAGCATTTT. Translation gives CASTQGLVQPQHF.

This chain links TRBV28 with TRBJ1-1; D may be TRBD1 (5 bases). V was trimmed by 3 bases and J by 4 bases, leaving 21 bases between them. This CDR3 is 17 amino acids long. From germline, CDR1 is MDHEN and CDR2 SYDVKM. The CDR3 here is CASSLTAIFRKSTEAFF. The DNA of the CDR3 is TGTGCCAGCAGTTTGACAGCTATCTTCAGGAAGTCCACTGAAGCTTTCTTT.

J is TRBJ1-5 and V is TRBV7-6; the D gene is possibly TRBD1 (5 bases). Trimming shortened V by 1 base and J by 6 bases, and 10 bases separated the two germline ends. The CDR3 consists of 14 residues. Germline CDR1 reads SGHVS; CDR2 reads FNYEAQ. The CDR3 region is CASSLGQGGQPQHF. Here the CDR3 DNA reads TGTGCCAGCAGCTTAGGGCAGGGTGGTCAGCCCCAGCATTTT. Looking up the rest from reference TRBV7-6 and TRBJ1-5 gives the full variable domain: GAGVSQSPRYKVTKRGQDVALRCDPISGHVSLYWYRQALGQGPEFLTYFNYEAQQDKSGLPNDRFSAERPEGSISTLTIQRTEQRDSAMYRCASSLGQGGQPQHFGDGTRLSIL.

The J gene is TRBJ1-2, the V gene TRBV6-5, with 7 bases aligning to TRBD1. Trimming cost V 8 bases and J 4 bases; bases outside gene matches: 4. CDR3 length equals 12 residues. Germline V CDR1 and CDR2: MNHEY, SVGAGI. DNA of the CDR3: TGTGCCAGCTCCGGGGACAGCTATGGCTACACCTTC. It is translated as CASSGDSYGYTF.

This clone was found a few times. The CDR3: CASSSQTGTGYYGYTF. CDR3 sequence (DNA): TGTGCCAGCAGTTCTCAAACCGGGACAGGGTACTATGGCTACACCTTC. The chain employs TRBV28 and TRBJ1-2, with 9 bases that match TRBD1. Germline lookup yields CDR1 MDHEN and CDR2 SYDVKM. The CDR3 runs to 16 residues. J gave up 3 bases and V 4 bases, and 9 bases lay outside the gene matches.

This chain connects TRBV6-6 to TRBJ1-1, with D perhaps TRBD1 (5 bases). V lost 5 bases to trimming and J lost 3 bases, with 16 bases between them. CDR3 length equals 15 residues. Germline CDR1 MNHNY, CDR2 SVGAGI (reference sequence). The chain's CDR3 is CASSPQRGTDTEAFF. The CDR3 DNA follows: TGTGCCAGCAGTCCCCAAAGGGGCACGGACACTGAAGCTTTCTTT.

This clone appeared a single time. The V and J genes are TRBV28 and TRBJ1-4, with 8 bases aligning to TRBD1. The CDR3 sequence is 13 residues long. The germline CDR1 and CDR2 sequences are MDHEN and SYDVKM. V dropped 4 bases and J dropped 8; count of bases not matched to a gene: 3. The DNA for the CDR3 is TGTGCCAGCAGTTGGACAGGGTACGAAAAACTGTTTTTT. The encoded protein is CASSWTGYEKLFF. The entire variable domain, with the rest obtained from reference TRBV28 and TRBJ1-4, is as follows: DVKVTQSSRYLVKRTGEKVFLECVQDMDHENMFWYRQDPGLGLRLIYFSYDVKMKEKGDIPEGYSVSREKKERFSLILESASTNQTSMYLCASSWTGYEKLFFGSGTQLSVL.

V gene TRBV6-6 combines with J gene TRBJ1-2, with 7 bases matching TRBD1. Trimming removed 5 bases from V and 7 bases from J; junction bases left unmatched: 13. Germline loops: CDR1 MNHNY, CDR2 SVGAGI (reference sequence). The CDR3 is 15 amino acids. CDR3 DNA: TGTGCCAGCAGTCACTTAACAGGGGTCGCCGGTGGCTACACCTTC. It yields the protein CASSHLTGVAGGYTF.

The rearrangement uses TRBV7-2 and TRBJ1-6; D unclear. CDR3 length equals 12 residues. Per the germline V gene, CDR1 is SGHTA and CDR2 is FQGNSA. The V and J ends lost 5 bases and 13 bases respectively, with 12 bases between them. CDR3 DNA sequence: TGTGCCAGCAGCCGACGGAGCCCTCCCCTCCACTTT. Encoded protein: CASSRRSPPLHF.

V and J are TRBV3-1 (or the pseudogene TRBV3-2) and TRBJ2-1, with D tentatively TRBD2 (6 bases). V lost 5 bases, J lost 8 bases, and 19 bases lay in between. Germline CDR1 reads LGHDT; CDR2 reads YNNKEL (reference sequence). This CDR3 is 15 amino acids long. CDR3 in DNA: TGTGCCAGCAGCTTGGAGGGACTTAGAGTGGATGAGCAGTTCTTC. Translation gives CASSLEGLRVDEQFF.

This clone was detected once. The chain recombines TRBV18 with TRBJ1-2; maybe TRBD1 (5 bases). V lost 3 bases and J 8 bases, leaving 16 bases between the germline ends. CDR1 is KGHSH and CDR2 is LQKENI in the germline V gene. The CDR3 is made up of 14 amino acids. The chain's CDR3 is CASSPQDTAGGYTF. CDR3 nucleotides: TGTGCCAGCTCACCCCAAGACACCGCAGGGGGCTACACCTTC.

V is TRBV7-3 and J is TRBJ2-1; 10 bases map to TRBD2. Trimming cost V 5 bases and J 7 bases; bases outside gene matches: 2. The germline V gene has CDR1 SGHTA and CDR2 FQGTGA. The CDR3 loop spans 13 amino acids. This chain's CDR3 is CASSVSGGNEQFF. CDR3 DNA: TGTGCCAGCAGCGTTAGCGGGGGGAATGAGCAGTTCTTC.

The rearrangement uses TRBV28 and TRBJ2-6; D not resolved. Trimming took off 4 bases at V and 0 bases at J, with 7 bases between the two ends. The CDR3 totals 15 residues. Germline V gene lookup returns CDR1 MDHEN and CDR2 SYDVKM. The CDR3 DNA is TGTGCCAGCAGTTCCCCCTTCTCTGGGGCCAACGTCCTGACTTTC. Translating gives CASSSPFSGANVLTF.

V is TRBV28 and J is TRBJ1-2; D is possibly TRBD1 (5 bases). The CDR3 covers 13 residues. Trimming shortened V by 9 bases and J by 0 bases, and 11 bases separated the two germline ends. CDR1 and CDR2 (germline): MDHEN, SYDVKM. The CDR3 coding sequence is TGTGCCAGAACCCCAGGGTCTAACTATGGCTACACCTTC. Translating it yields CARTPGSNYGYTF.

The chain links TRBV5-6 to TRBJ2-7, with 9 bases lining up with TRBD1. This CDR3 has 16 residues. The germline V gene has CDR1 SGHDT and CDR2 YYEEEE. V lost 2 bases, J lost 1 base, and 7 bases stayed unmatched. This CDR3 reads CASSFTGTGLSYEQYF. DNA for the CDR3: TGTGCCAGCAGCTTTACCGGGACAGGGCTATCCTACGAGCAGTACTTC.